The rows below give T cell receptor beta chains drawn from one sample of a study of blood T cell repertoires in COVID-19. The protocol was immunoSEQ multiplex PCR, while the TCRdb copy is restricted to in-frame clones and leaves out a portion. The table includes more than 450,000 clones, about 90% detected once. Sequencing was done on a sample of PBMCs or T cells enriched from blood (not recorded which). These receptors originate from a woman aged 18-29 years who had recovered from COVID-19. CDR3s include the opening cysteine and the closing phenylalanine or tryptophan. The D gene is left open where the match is weak. Clone size, where shown, is once, few, many, or a class for clones that have expanded.

once	TRBV4-1	TRBJ1-2	TRBD1	TGCGCCAGCAGCCAAGATAGTACTGGACAGGGGGCGTTGGGCTACACCTTC	CASSQDSTGQGALGYTF
NA	TRBV29-1	TRBJ2-3	TRBD2	TGCAGCGTTGAAGCGGGGGGGCGCACAGATACGCAGTATTTT	CSVEAGGRTDTQYF
NA	TRBV5-1	TRBJ2-2	NA	TGCGCCAGCAGCTTGGGACCTCAGGCGGGGACGAACACCGGGGAGCTGTTTTTT	CASSLGPQAGTNTGELFF
NA	TRBV18	TRBJ1-4	TRBD1	TGTGCCAGCTCACCACCACAGGGGTTGTGGAAACTGTTTTTT	CASSPPQGLWKLFF
NA	TRBV3-1/TRBV3-2	TRBJ1-3	TRBD1	TGTGCCAGCAGCCGACGTACCGGGACAGAAGGAAACACCATATATTTT	CASSRRTGTEGNTIYF
NA	TRBV6-2/TRBV6-3	TRBJ1-5	TRBD1	TGTGCCAGCAGCGGACAGGAGAATCAGCCCCAGCATTTT	CASSGQENQPQHF
NA	TRBV28	TRBJ1-2	NA	TGTGCCAGCAGTTCCCCGACCCCGACAGTTGGCTACACCTTC	CASSSPTPTVGYTF
NA	TRBV7-3	TRBJ2-5	TRBD2	TGTGCCAGCAGCCCCACTAGCGGACTGCAAGAGACCCAGTACTTC	CASSPTSGLQETQYF
NA	TRBV4-2	TRBJ2-7	NA	TGTGCCAGCAGCCAAGAGACAGGACCATACGAGCAGTACTTC	CASSQETGPYEQYF
NA	TRBV27	TRBJ1-5	TRBD1	TGTGCCAGTAGGGACAGACCATATAGCAATCAGCCCCAGCATTTT	CASRDRPYSNQPQHF
NA	TRBV25-1	TRBJ2-7	NA	TGTGCCAGCAGTGACAGGCAGGAATCCTACGAGCAGTACTTC	CASSDRQESYEQYF
NA	TRBV30	TRBJ2-4	NA	TGTGCCTGGAGTTCTCAACCCTTCGACTTAGCCAAAAACATTCAGTACTTC	CAWSSQPFDLAKNIQYF
NA	TRBV18	TRBJ2-7	NA	TGTGCCAGCTCACCTTCACCGGACACGGAGTTCTACGAGCAGTACTTC	CASSPSPDTEFYEQYF
NA	TRBV9	TRBJ2-3	TRBD2	TGTGCCAGCAGCGTAGGTATTACTTCGGGGGGGAAGAACAAGAGATACACAGATACGCAGTATTTT	CASSVGITSGGKNKRYTDTQYF
once	TRBV6-5	TRBJ2-2	TRBD1	TGTGCCAGCCGGACAGGGGTAGGGGCCGGGGAGCTGTTTTTT	CASRTGVGAGELFF
NA	TRBV5-4	TRBJ1-2	NA	TGTGCCAGCAGTTTCACGGACTCAGTGTCGGGTGGCTACACCTTC	CASSFTDSVSGGYTF
NA	TRBV7-9	TRBJ1-1	TRBD1	TGTGCCAGCACAACAGGGACAGACGGAACTGAAGCTTTCTTT	CASTTGTDGTEAFF
NA	TRBV5-8	TRBJ1-6	TRBD1	TGTGCCAGCAGCTTGCGGGACAGGGGATCCTATAATTCACCCCTCCACTTT	CASSLRDRGSYNSPLHF
NA	TRBV28	TRBJ1-6	NA	TGTGCCAGCAGTTTACTTTCGGGGTTGGGATCACCCCTCCACTTT	CASSLLSGLGSPLHF
NA	TRBV2	TRBJ2-1	TRBD1	TGTGCCAGCAGTGCGGGACAGACGAATGAGCAGTTCTTC	CASSAGQTNEQFF
NA	TRBV2	TRBJ1-1	TRBD1	TGTGCCAGTGTGGGACAGGGAGGGGGTGAAGCTTTCTTT	CASVGQGGGEAFF
once	TRBV2	TRBJ1-4	NA	TGTGCCAGCAGTGAAACTGCAACTAATGAAAAACTGTTTTTT	CASSETATNEKLFF
NA	TRBV19	TRBJ2-2	NA	TGTGCCAGTAGTTTAGACAGAGGCACCGGGGAGCTGTTTTTT	CASSLDRGTGELFF
NA	TRBV6-5	TRBJ1-1	NA	TGTGCCAGCAGTTACTCTCGGGACACCGAGAACACTGAAGCTTTCTTT	CASSYSRDTENTEAFF
NA	TRBV7-8	TRBJ1-6	NA	TGTGCCAGCAGCTTAGGCGGGGTAACCTATAATTCACCCCTCCACTTT	CASSLGGVTYNSPLHF
NA	TRBV7-2	TRBJ2-5	NA	TGTGCCAGCAGCGTCCTCTTCAGAGAGACCCAGTACTTC	CASSVLFRETQYF
NA	TRBV6-4	TRBJ1-6	NA	TGTGCCAGCAGTGATGGGGCCCATAATTCACCCCTCCACTTT	CASSDGAHNSPLHF